This T cell receptor (beta chain) derives from a study of shared clonotypes between healthy human individuals. Study summary: Each donor's CD4 naive and CD4 memory cells filled three plates apiece, CD8 naive two, and CD8 memory one.

To note about this clone: Its antigen is as yet unknown. Other nucleotide sequences from this sample produce the same CDR3.

Naive CD8 cells, CD45RO-negative and positively selected for CCR7, excluded terminally differentiated effector memory CD45RA+ cells. The CDR3 runs 13 residues. Trimming took 0 bases from V and 8 from J, leaving 9 bases between them. Germline CDR1 and CDR2: SGDLS and YYNGEE. Produced via immunoSEQ multiplex PCR; TCRdb's table is partial and in-frame only. The table records some 740,000 clones, over 90% of them present only once. Study observations and caveats: Estimated richness was generally greater in naive than memory subsets. The researchers took only blood, and tissue repertoires probably look different. It was anticipated that sequencing depth would influence how many clonotypes donors shared.

Sample: naive CD8+ T cells sorted from blood. The clonotype was recovered from a man aged 25 to 45 in good health. The rearrangement links TRBV9 to TRBJ2-1; D call uncertain. DNA for the CDR3: TGTGCCAGCAGCGTAGGAGGTGAGGATGAGCAGTTCTTC. Amino acid sequence: CASSVGGEDEQFF.